These 19 T cell receptor beta chains originate from one sample sequenced in a study of T-cell memory formation after mild COVID-19. TCRdb processed the 5' RACE reads anew with MiXCR; each CDR3 protein has one entry. The sample carries around 440,000 distinct CDR3 sequences, 18% recorded once. The sequenced material came from PBMCs or a T cell subset sorted from them (not recorded which). Every receptor here comes from an adult woman who had mild COVID-19 (a few samples of this study predate the infection). Cell type and time point are not known.

The rearrangement links TRBV7-9 to TRBJ1-3; TRBD1 matches 8 bases. The ends lost 2 bases at V and 2 bases at J; junction bases unmatched: 5. Looked up from germline, CDR1 is SEHNR and CDR2 is FQNEAQ (reference sequence). This CDR3 is built from 16 residues. The CDR3 sequence is CASSLLGTGTGNTIYF. For the CDR3, the DNA is TGTGCCAGCAGCTTATTGGGGACAGGAACTGGAAACACCATATATTTT. The full variable domain, completed using reference TRBV7-9 and TRBJ1-3, is DTGVSQNPRHKITKRGQNVTFRCDPISEHNRLYWYRQTLGQGPEFLTYFQNEAQLEKSRLLSDRFSAERPKGSFSTLEIQRTEQGDSAMYLCASSLLGTGTGNTIYFGEGSWLTVV.

This clonotype showed up just a few times. This chain joins TRBV24-1 and TRBJ2-5, with 7 positions matching TRBD2. The CDR3 extends over 18 amino acids. Germline loops: CDR1 KGHDR, CDR2 SFDVKD. V dropped 5 bases and J dropped 7; count of bases not matched to a gene: 21. This chain's CDR3 is CATSGTAGGGGRGWTQYF. The DNA of the CDR3 is TGTGCCACCAGTGGAACTGCTGGTGGCGGGGGTCGGGGGTGGACCCAGTACTTC.

This clonotype was seen ten or more times. This rearrangement joins TRBV12-3 or TRBV12-4 to TRBJ2-3; the D is unclear. This CDR3 has 15 residues. The germline V and J ends were trimmed by 5 bases and 2 bases, with 14 bases remaining between them. CDR3 region: CASSPSRSLTDTQYF. The CDR3 DNA follows: TGTGCCAGCAGTCCTTCTAGGTCACTCACAGATACGCAGTATTTT.

This chain connects TRBV6-2 or TRBV6-3 to TRBJ2-1; 7 nucleotides match TRBD2. Germline CDR1 reads MNHEY; CDR2 reads SVGEGT. J was trimmed by 7 bases and V by 5 bases; bases with no gene match: 11. This CDR3 region has 15 residues. The CDR3 reads CASSGQRGGKNEQFF. CDR3 sequence (DNA): TGTGCCAGCAGTGGCCAGAGGGGAGGGAAGAATGAGCAGTTCTTC.

V gene TRBV21-1 combines with J gene TRBJ2-7; TRBD1, the table's D call, lacks a check against the DNA. TRBV21-1 is recorded as a pseudogene. The CDR3 is 16 amino acids. The CDR3 DNA reads as TGTGCCAGCAGCAGCTACCGGGACACCGTTACCTACGAGCAGTACTTC. Translating it yields CASSSYRDTVTYEQYF.

This clonotype turned up a few times. The chain is built from TRBV19 and TRBJ2-1; possibly TRBD1 or TRBD2 for D (6 bases each). Trimming took 10 bases from V and 10 from J, leaving 17 bases between them. The length of the CDR3 is 12 residues. The germline CDR1 and CDR2 sequences are LNHDA and SQIVND (reference sequence). Written as DNA, the CDR3 is TGTGCCACCCACCAACGGGGGCTAGAGCAGTTCTTC. Amino acids: CATHQRGLEQFF.

The V call is TRBV7-2, the J call TRBJ2-2, with D possibly being TRBD2 (6 bases). Germline lookup yields CDR1 SGHTA and CDR2 FQGNSA. V lost 4 bases, J lost 4 bases, and 16 bases lay in between. This CDR3 is built from 16 residues. CDR3 sequence reads: CASSSIGGPGTGELFF. The CDR3, as DNA: TGTGCCAGCAGCTCCATAGGAGGGCCGGGCACCGGGGAGCTGTTTTTT. Looking up the rest from reference TRBV7-2 and TRBJ2-2 gives the full variable domain: GAGVSQSPSNKVTEKGKDVELRCDPISGHTALYWYRQSLGQGLEFLIYFQGNSAPDKSGLPSDRFSAERTGGSVSTLTIQRTQQEDSAVYLCASSSIGGPGTGELFFGEGSRLTVL.

The table lists this clonotype with many counts. V usage is TRBV5-1 and J usage is TRBJ2-7, with 13 nucleotides matching TRBD2. V trimming: 4 bases; J trimming: 4 bases; junction bases outside the gene matches: 14. CDR3 length: 18 amino acids. Germline V gene sequence: CDR1 SGHRS, CDR2 YFSETQ. This chain's CDR3 is CASSPGTSGAISPYEQYF. CDR3 DNA: TGCGCCAGCAGCCCCGGGACTAGCGGGGCCATCTCCCCGTACGAGCAGTACTTC.

This clonotype has more than one count but fewer than ten. The V call is TRBV18, the J call TRBJ1-1; D gene ambiguous. Trimming shortened V by 6 bases and J by 6 bases, and 14 bases separated the two germline ends. The CDR3 is 13 amino acids. Germline V lookup: CDR1 KGHSH, CDR2 LQKENI. CDR3 nucleotide sequence: TGTGCCAGCTCCCAAGTTCAGATAGCTGAAGCTTTCTTT. This gives the protein CASSQVQIAEAFF.

This clonotype occurred many times. V and J are TRBV20-1 and TRBJ2-1; 9 positions agree with TRBD1. Germline-derived CDR1 and CDR2 are DFQATT and SNEGSKA (reference sequence). The length of the CDR3 is 14 residues. Trimming removed 6 bases from V and 9 bases from J; junction bases left unmatched: 12. Here the CDR3 DNA reads TGCAGTGCAACGGGACAGGGAGCGGGTAGTGAGCAGTTCTTC. Protein sequence: CSATGQGAGSEQFF.

This clonotype was recorded a few times. The J gene is TRBJ1-1, the V gene TRBV7-9; 7 nucleotides agree with TRBD1. The CDR3 has 14 amino acids. The J segment lost 4 bases and the V segment lost 5 bases, leaving 7 bases of the junction unmatched. Germline values: CDR1 SEHNR, CDR2 FQNEAQ (reference sequence). CDR3 residues: CASSPQTGSTEAFF. CDR3 bases: TGTGCCAGCAGCCCCCAGACAGGGTCCACTGAAGCTTTCTTT.

This clonotype was found a few times. This chain joins TRBV20-1 and TRBJ1-1; weak D call: TRBD1 (6 bases). Germline V gives CDR1 DFQATT, CDR2 SNEGSKA (reference sequence). CDR3 length equals 17 residues. V lost 0 bases, J lost 4 bases, and 21 bases lay in between. CDR3 amino acids: CSARDTLGGYESTEAFF. In DNA form, the CDR3 reads TGCAGTGCTAGAGATACCTTAGGGGGGTATGAGTCCACTGAAGCTTTCTTT.

The CDR3, as DNA: TGTGCCAGCAGTTACGGGGGATGGGACAATGAGCAGTTCTTC. The encoded protein is CASSYGGWDNEQFF. J is TRBJ2-1 and V is TRBV6-2 or TRBV6-3; D tentatively reads TRBD1 or TRBD2 (5 bases each). V was pared by 2 bases and J by 5 bases, with 10 bases between. Germline CDR1 and CDR2: MNHEY and SVGEGT. The CDR3 loop spans 14 amino acids.

Many counts were recorded for this clonotype. The V and J genes are TRBV20-1 and TRBJ2-1, with 8 bases identical to TRBD1. This CDR3 has 14 amino acids. Per germline, CDR1 DFQATT and CDR2 SNEGSKA (reference sequence). The J segment lost 3 bases and the V segment lost 6 bases, leaving 7 bases of the junction unmatched. In DNA, the CDR3 is TGCAGTGCATCCGGGACAGGAGACTACAATGAGCAGTTCTTC. Protein product: CSASGTGDYNEQFF.

The rearrangement joins TRBV5-4 to TRBJ2-5; D may be TRBD1 (7 bases). The length of the CDR3 is 15 residues. The germline V gene encodes CDR1 SGHNT and CDR2 YYREEE (reference sequence). Trimming cost V 1 base and J 5 bases, with 15 bases left between them. The CDR3 nucleotides are TGTGCCAGCAGCTTGAAGGACAGGAGGGGGGAGACCCAGTACTTC. This sequence encodes CASSLKDRRGETQYF.

This clonotype was picked up a small number of times. This chain links TRBV7-3 with TRBJ2-3; possible D gene TRBD2, 7 bases. Trimming cost V 4 bases and J 5 bases, with 13 bases left between them. From germline, CDR1 is SGHTA and CDR2 FQGTGA. The CDR3 has 14 amino acids. The CDR3 bases are TGTGCCAGCAGCTCCGGACTAGGGGGAGATACGCAGTATTTT. Protein: CASSSGLGGDTQYF.

The sample holds many counts of this clonotype. The chain joins TRBV9 to TRBJ1-6, with 9 bases lining up with TRBD1. V was clipped by 4 bases and J by 6 bases; unmatched bases: 8. The V gene's germline CDR1 is SGDLS and CDR2 YYNGEE. The CDR3 runs to 16 residues. The DNA of the CDR3 is TGTGCCAGCAGCCCCCGGACAGGGGAGAGTAATTCACCCCTCCACTTT. This sequence encodes CASSPRTGESNSPLHF.

The V and J genes are TRBV23-1 and TRBJ2-6, with 7 bases fitting TRBD1. TRBV23-1 is labeled an ORF, and its function is uncertain. This CDR3 region has 16 residues. The V gene end was trimmed by 3 bases and the J gene end by 0 bases; junction bases not matched to a gene: 2. CDR3 loop: CASSHRDSSGANVLTF. CDR3 DNA: TGCGCCAGCAGTCATCGGGACAGCTCTGGGGCCAACGTCCTGACTTTC.

This chain joins TRBV7-9 and TRBJ2-5; D is undetermined. Germline V gene data show CDR1 as SEHNR and CDR2 as FQNEAQ (reference sequence). The CDR3 consists of 12 residues. Between the trimmed V and J ends, which lost 1 base and 5 bases, there was a span of 5 bases. Here the CDR3 DNA reads TGTGCCAGCAGCTTAGTCACGGAGACCCAGTACTTC. Its protein is CASSLVTETQYF.